The 32 T cell receptor beta chains listed next were all sequenced from one sample in a study of OX40 agonist ivuxolimab in advanced cancers. Libraries were prepared by immunoSEQ multiplex PCR; TCRdb keeps only in-frame clonotypes and omits some of them. This sample has about 73,000 clones, with 80% to 95% found just once. The sample consisted of CD4+ or CD8+ T cells sorted from blood, taken in a trial of the OX40 agonist ivuxolimab. These receptors originate from an adult with an advanced solid tumor such as melanoma, head and neck, liver or kidney cancer.

V gene TRBV11-3 combines with J gene TRBJ2-2, with D tentatively TRBD1 (7 bases). Trimming stripped 1 base from V and 6 bases from J, with 9 bases between. CDR3 size: 14 residues. The germline gives CDR1 SGHNT, CDR2 YENEEA. In DNA form, the CDR3 reads TGTGCCAGCAGCTTAGCCAGGGGGGCCGGGGAGCTGTTTTTT. Protein product: CASSLARGAGELFF. Full variable domain (outside the CDR3, taken from reference TRBV11-3 and TRBJ2-2): EAGVVQSPRYKIIEKKQPVAFWCNPISGHNTLYWYLQNLGQGPELLIRYENEEAVDDSQLPKDRFSAERLKGVDSTLKIQPAELGDSAVYLCASSLARGAGELFFGEGSRLTVL.

The genes are TRBV19 and TRBJ2-3; possibly TRBD2 for D (5 bases). CDR1 and CDR2 from the germline V gene are LNHDA and SQIVND (reference sequence). With 4 bases removed from V and 4 bases from J, the gap between germline ends came to 15 bases. This CDR3 has 15 residues. This CDR3 is CASSTYVGAADTQYF. CDR3 coding DNA: TGTGCCAGTAGTACATATGTGGGAGCGGCAGATACGCAGTATTTT. The whole variable domain, filled in from reference TRBV19 and TRBJ2-3, reads DGGITQSPKYLFRKEGQNVTLSCEQNLNHDAMYWYRQDPGQGLRLIYYSQIVNDFQKGDIAEGYSVSREKKESFPLTVTSAQKNPTAFYLCASSTYVGAADTQYFGPGTRLTVL.

The chain is built from TRBV19 and TRBJ1-5; D gene uncertain. In germline, CDR1 is LNHDA, CDR2 SQIVND (reference sequence). The CDR3 spans 12 residues. V was clipped by 11 bases and J by 4 bases, with 12 bases between them. DNA of the CDR3: TGTGCCGTCAACGGGCAGAATCAGCCCCAGCATTTT. This gives the protein CAVNGQNQPQHF.

The chain joins TRBV11-2 to TRBJ2-1; D unresolved. Germline-derived CDR1 and CDR2 are SGHAT and FQNNGV. V lost 4 bases and J 7 bases, leaving 8 bases between the germline ends. The CDR3 totals 12 residues. The CDR3 nucleotides read TGTGCCAGCAGCTCCAAGGAAAATGAGCAGTTCTTC. This codes for CASSSKENEQFF. The full variable domain, with the rest looked up from reference TRBV11-2 and TRBJ2-1, is EAGVAQSPRYKIIEKRQSVAFWCNPISGHATLYWYQQILGQGPKLLIQFQNNGVVDDSQLPKDRFSAERLKGVDSTLKIQPAKLEDSAVYLCASSSKENEQFFGPGTRLTVL.

This chain joins TRBV30 and TRBJ1-6, with no clear D. CDR3 size: 13 residues. Deletions cut 2 bases from V and 6 bases from J, with 8 bases between. Germline lookup yields CDR1 GTSNPN and CDR2 SVGIG (reference sequence). The CDR3 here is CAWSSGSNSPLHF. The CDR3 nucleotides are TGTGCCTGGAGTTCCGGGAGTAATTCACCCCTCCACTTT.

The rearrangement uses TRBV6-1 and TRBJ1-5; 9 nucleotides line up with TRBD1. This CDR3 comprises 17 residues. V was clipped by 7 bases and J by 2 bases; unmatched bases: 12. From germline, CDR1 is MNHNS and CDR2 SASEGT. The CDR3 nucleotides are TGTGCCAGCAATGACAGGGGGTGGGAAGTACGCAATCAGCCCCAGCATTTT. This encodes CASNDRGWEVRNQPQHF.

A few counts support this clone. The chain uses TRBV30 and TRBJ2-1; no definite D call. Germline V gives CDR1 GTSNPN, CDR2 SVGIG (reference sequence). This CDR3 has 15 amino acids. V was clipped by 0 bases and J by 2 bases, with 11 bases between them. CDR3: CAWSVGSSTYNEQFF. For the CDR3, the DNA is TGTGCCTGGAGTGTAGGTAGCTCTACCTACAATGAGCAGTTCTTC.

This clone was seen once. V gene TRBV20-1 combines with J gene TRBJ2-3; D not certain. The CDR3 is made up of 10 amino acids. CDR1 and CDR2 from the germline V gene are DFQATT and SNEGSKA (reference sequence). Trimming pared 5 bases from V and 5 bases from J, leaving 5 bases between. CDR3 bases: TGCAGTGCTCTGAAAGATACGCAGTATTTT. This translates into CSALKDTQYF.

This clone was recorded once. V and J are TRBV12-1 and TRBJ1-1; TRBD1 is taken as the D call from the table, unchecked against the DNA. TRBV12-1 is designated a pseudogene. The CDR3 consists of 15 residues. The CDR3 bases are TGTGCCAGCAGCCTTGGACAGGTCTTCAACACTGAAGCTTTCTTT. Its translation: CASSLGQVFNTEAFF.

The rearrangement uses TRBV28 and TRBJ2-5; perhaps TRBD2 as D (5 bases). In germline, CDR1 is MDHEN, CDR2 SYDVKM. CDR3 length equals 14 residues. The ends were cut back, 6 bases at V and 6 bases at J, with 17 bases in the middle. The CDR3 region is CASSLDPGIQTQYF. The CDR3 nucleotides read TGTGCCAGCAGCCTAGACCCCGGGATCCAGACCCAGTACTTC.

The chain combines TRBV28 with TRBJ2-4; TRBD2 might be the D (6 bases). Germline V gene lookup returns CDR1 MDHEN and CDR2 SYDVKM. V was pared by 6 bases and J by 0 bases, with 6 bases between. The CDR3 length is 13 residues. The CDR3 protein is CASSGGAKNIQYF. The CDR3, as DNA: TGTGCCAGCAGCGGGGGAGCCAAAAACATTCAGTACTTC.

The chain couples TRBV7-2 to TRBJ1-1; no reliable D call. Trimming cost V 3 bases and J 1 base, with 9 bases left between them. The germline CDR1 and CDR2 sequences are SGHTA and FQGNSA. This CDR3 region has 14 residues. CDR3 sequence (DNA): TGTGCCAGCAGCTTGTTGCCGGAGAACACTGAAGCTTTCTTT. Translated: CASSLLPENTEAFF.

The chain's CDR3 is CASSLVGGNTIYF. CDR3 DNA sequence: TGTGCCAGCAGCTTAGTGGGTGGAAACACCATATATTTT. The rearrangement links TRBV7-2 to TRBJ1-3; D is undetermined. Germline-derived CDR1 and CDR2 are SGHTA and FQGNSA. The CDR3 is made up of 13 amino acids. Between the trimmed V and J ends, which lost 1 base and 3 bases, there was a span of 4 bases.

A remark on this clone: The germline gene is not matched at one end of the junction; a read error may be the cause. The chain combines TRBV6-1 with TRBJ2-7; possible D gene TRBD1, 6 bases. CDR1 and CDR2 from the germline V gene are MNHNS and SASEGT. This CDR3 has 13 residues. CDR3 nucleotide sequence: TGTGCCAGCAGTGAATCAACAACATCGGACAGTCATTTC. Protein sequence: CASSESTTSDSHF.

V is TRBV11-2 and J is TRBJ2-1, with 9 bases fitting TRBD2. J lost 2 bases, V lost 7 bases, and 6 bases had no gene match. Germline V gene sequence: CDR1 SGHAT, CDR2 FQNNGV. The CDR3 runs to 15 residues. The CDR3 spells CASTKAGGPYNEQFF. The CDR3 DNA sequence: TGTGCCAGCACCAAGGCGGGAGGGCCCTACAATGAGCAGTTCTTC.

The chain couples TRBV28 to TRBJ1-5; the match to TRBD1 covers 8 bases. The CDR3 sequence is 17 residues long. Germline lookup yields CDR1 MDHEN and CDR2 SYDVKM. V shed 7 bases and J 7 bases; nucleotides not matched to a gene: 18. CDR3 bases: TGTGCCAGCACAAAGTCAGGGGGCCAGATGGCCTGGCAGCCCCAGCATTTT. This sequence encodes CASTKSGGQMAWQPQHF.

V usage is TRBV11-3 and J usage is TRBJ2-2, with D possibly TRBD2 on 6 matching bases. CDR1 is SGHNT, CDR2 YENEEA, per germline. The CDR3 contains 16 residues. Trimming took 5 bases from V and 7 from J, leaving 20 bases between them. CDR3 nucleotides: TGTGCCAGCAGCCCAACAAACGGGAGAGTGGGCGGGGAGCTGTTTTTT. This gives the protein CASSPTNGRVGGELFF.

The J gene is TRBJ2-2, the V gene TRBV5-1; D is unclear. CDR3 length: 14 amino acids. Trimming shortened V by 1 base and J by 3 bases, and 7 bases separated the two germline ends. Germline V lookup: CDR1 SGHRS, CDR2 YFSETQ. DNA for the CDR3: TGCGCCAGCAGCTTGCTACAGTACACCGGGGAGCTGTTTTTT. Its protein product is CASSLLQYTGELFF. The full variable domain, with the rest looked up from reference TRBV5-1 and TRBJ2-2, is KAGVTQTPRYLIKTRGQQVTLSCSPISGHRSVSWYQQTPGQGLQFLFEYFSETQRNKGNFPGRFSGRQFSNSRSEMNVSTLELGDSALYLCASSLLQYTGELFFGEGSRLTVL.

The rearrangement links TRBV28 to TRBJ2-7; TRBD2 matches at 7 bases. CDR1 is MDHEN and CDR2 is SYDVKM in the germline V gene. The CDR3 has 14 residues. V dropped 6 bases and J dropped 2; count of bases not matched to a gene: 7. CDR3 sequence reads: CASRSSGRAYEQYF. CDR3 DNA sequence: TGTGCCAGCAGGTCTAGCGGACGAGCCTACGAGCAGTACTTC.

The chain couples TRBV7-2 to TRBJ2-7; TRBD2 matches 13 bases. V dropped 3 bases and J dropped 5; count of bases not matched to a gene: 7. Germline V CDR1 and CDR2: SGHTA, FQGNSA. This CDR3 has 16 amino acids. This CDR3 is CASSFTGTSGVDEQYF. The CDR3 DNA reads as TGTGCCAGCAGCTTTACGGGGACTAGCGGGGTGGACGAGCAGTACTTC. The full variable domain, with the rest looked up from reference TRBV7-2 and TRBJ2-7, is GAGVSQSPSNKVTEKGKDVELRCDPISGHTALYWYRQSLGQGLEFLIYFQGNSAPDKSGLPSDRFSAERTGGSVSTLTIQRTQQEDSAVYLCASSFTGTSGVDEQYFGPGTRLTVT.

This chain connects TRBV7-2 to TRBJ1-6; no clear D. The CDR3 has 14 residues. Germline V gives CDR1 SGHTA, CDR2 FQGNSA. V lost 5 bases to trimming and J lost 3 bases, with 8 bases between them. The CDR3 reads CASSRGNYNSPLHF. CDR3 DNA: TGTGCCAGCAGCAGAGGAAACTATAATTCACCCCTCCACTTT. The full variable domain, rest sourced from reference TRBV7-2 and TRBJ1-6, is GAGVSQSPSNKVTEKGKDVELRCDPISGHTALYWYRQSLGQGLEFLIYFQGNSAPDKSGLPSDRFSAERTGGSVSTLTIQRTQQEDSAVYLCASSRGNYNSPLHFGNGTRLTVT.

This clone was seen once. V is TRBV21-1 and J is TRBJ2-7; the D segment call TRBD2 is taken from the table without a DNA check. TRBV21-1 is a pseudogene locus. The CDR3 is made up of 16 amino acids. The chain's CDR3 is CASSNSYGGPSYEQYF. The CDR3 nucleotides are TGTGCCAGCAGCAATTCATATGGCGGGCCCTCTTACGAGCAGTACTTC.

The chain couples TRBV5-6 to TRBJ2-1; either TRBD1 or TRBD2 may supply D (5 bases each). Germline V gives CDR1 SGHDT, CDR2 YYEEEE. V lost 1 base to trimming and J lost 9 bases, with 23 bases between them. CDR3 length: 17 amino acids. CDR3 residues: CASSLFAGRARESEQFF. For the CDR3, the DNA is TGTGCCAGCAGCTTGTTCGCCGGCAGGGCGAGGGAAAGTGAGCAGTTCTTC.

The genes are TRBV18 and TRBJ2-1; D is uncertain. Germline CDR1 is KGHSH and CDR2 is LQKENI. V lost 1 base, J lost 2 bases, and 9 bases lay in between. The CDR3 loop spans 15 amino acids. Here the CDR3 reads CASSPRQAPYNEQFF. For the CDR3, the DNA is TGTGCCAGCTCACCACGCCAGGCACCCTACAATGAGCAGTTCTTC.

This clone has just one count. One junction end disagrees with the germline gene, perhaps due to a read error. The chain combines TRBV10-3 with TRBJ2-1, with D uncertain. This CDR3 has 11 amino acids. The germline gives CDR1 ENHRY, CDR2 SYGVKD. CDR3 loop: CAISSDNEQFF. The CDR3 coding sequence is TGTGCCATCAGCTCCGACAATGAGCAGTTCTTC.

The genes are TRBV6-6 and TRBJ2-1; D remains unclear. Germline assignment: CDR1 MNHNY and CDR2 SVGAGI (reference sequence). The CDR3 sequence is 12 residues long. Trimming shortened V by 6 bases and J by 6 bases, and 9 bases separated the two germline ends. The CDR3 DNA sequence: TGTGCCAGCAGCATACTAATCAATGAGCAGTTCTTC. Amino acids: CASSILINEQFF.

The gene calls are TRBV5-1 and TRBJ2-5, with a weak D call TRBD2 (6 bases). CDR1 and CDR2 from the germline V gene are SGHRS and YFSETQ. CDR3 length equals 15 residues. V was pared by 4 bases and J by 2 bases, with 15 bases between. The CDR3 nucleotides are TGCGCCAGCAGCCTCCTGCGGGGAAATCAAGAGACCCAGTACTTC. This translates into CASSLLRGNQETQYF.

The chain carries TRBV29-1 and TRBJ1-5; D is unresolved. Deletions cut 4 bases from V and 5 bases from J, with 12 bases between. This CDR3 region has 13 residues. Germline CDR1 reads SQVTM; CDR2 reads ANQGSEA. CDR3 amino acids: CSVGEGTDQPQHF. DNA for the CDR3: TGCAGCGTTGGAGAGGGCACAGATCAGCCCCAGCATTTT.

The chain links TRBV28 to TRBJ2-1; D gene ambiguous. From germline, CDR1 is MDHEN and CDR2 SYDVKM. V was trimmed by 6 bases and J by 3 bases, leaving 18 bases between them. The CDR3 extends over 16 amino acids. Here the CDR3 reads CASSVGGDWLYNEQFF. In DNA form, the CDR3 reads TGTGCCAGCAGCGTCGGTGGGGATTGGCTCTACAATGAGCAGTTCTTC.

The V and J genes are TRBV2 and TRBJ2-7; D possibly matches TRBD1 or TRBD2 (5 bases each). The V end lost 5 bases, the J end lost 9 bases, and 20 bases lay between the germline ends. Germline loops: CDR1 SNHLY, CDR2 FYNNEI. The CDR3 runs 14 residues. Here the CDR3 DNA reads TGTGCCAGCAGTCCGACAGCCTCTGGGACGGGGCAGTACTTC. This gives the protein CASSPTASGTGQYF.

The gene calls are TRBV9 and TRBJ2-2; 7 bases are shared with TRBD2. V shed 2 bases and J 4 bases; nucleotides not matched to a gene: 2. The CDR3 sequence is 14 residues long. From germline, CDR1 is SGDLS and CDR2 YYNGEE. In DNA, the CDR3 is TGTGCCAGCAGCGTGGGCGGGAGCACCGGGGAGCTGTTTTTT. Amino acid sequence: CASSVGGSTGELFF.

This chain links TRBV11-3 with TRBJ2-5, with a possible D match to TRBD2 (6 bases). Trimming shortened V by 1 base and J by 2 bases, and 14 bases separated the two germline ends. Germline V gives CDR1 SGHNT, CDR2 YENEEA. The CDR3 is 16 amino acids. CDR3 protein: CASSLGGRRGQETQYF. The DNA of the CDR3 is TGTGCCAGCAGCTTAGGCGGTCGGCGGGGACAAGAGACCCAGTACTTC.